This passage covers 2 T cell receptor beta chains from one sample sequenced in a study of cytomegalovirus exposure and HLA in healthy donors. Vbeta (60) and Jbeta (13) primers were used in the PCR. The data were produced by immunoSEQ multiplex PCR, yet TCRdb's version contains in-frame clones alone and is incomplete. This sample has 110,000 to 150,000 clones; roughly 80% occur once, and the top ten carry 5% to 5.5%. The sample consisted of PBMCs. Source of these receptors: a male donor in good health and CMV-seronegative.

This clone was detected only a few times. The J gene is TRBJ2-7, the V gene TRBV11-1; maybe TRBD2 (7 bases). The CDR3 contains 14 residues. Trimming took 5 bases from V and 5 from J, leaving 16 bases between them. Germline V CDR1 and CDR2: SGHAT, FQDESV (reference sequence). The CDR3 is CASSKGGNRHEQYF. DNA for the CDR3: TGTGCCAGCAGCAAGGGGGGGAATCGCCACGAGCAGTACTTC.

In this sample, this clone turned up once. The chain uses TRBV4-3 and TRBJ1-2; 8 bases match TRBD1. The CDR3 runs 15 residues. Germline V gene lookup returns CDR1 LGHNA and CDR2 YSLEER. The J segment lost 5 bases and the V segment lost 4 bases, leaving 9 bases of the junction unmatched. CDR3 DNA sequence: TGCGCCAGCAGCCCTACCCAGGGGGCATTATATGGCTACACCTTC. This gives the protein CASSPTQGALYGYTF.